This is a list of T cell receptor beta chains from one sample in a study of T cell changes during pregnancy in multiple sclerosis. Sequencing used immunoSEQ multiplex PCR; TCRdb keeps in-frame clones, though not all of them. The sample yields around 51,000 clones, 85% to 95% seen once. Sequenced material: CD4+ T cells from peripheral blood mononuclear cells, taken in the second trimester of pregnancy. These receptors all stem from a female donor with multiple sclerosis, enrolled in a pregnancy study. Both conserved end residues are part of each CDR3. A D gene is named only where the DNA matches it firmly. Some rows have no size entry. The others give once, few or many, or a class for an expanded clone.

v_gene: TRBV6-6; j_gene: TRBJ1-6; abundance: few; d_gene: -; CDR3nt: TGTGCCAGCAGTTACATTGGGCGAGGGTATAATTCACCCCTCCACTTT; CDR3aa: CASSYIGRGYNSPLHF
v_gene: TRBV9; j_gene: TRBJ1-3; abundance: -; d_gene: -; CDR3nt: TGTGCCAGCAGCGCCTCAGGGGCCCCCGTTCTCCGCGATGGAAACACCATATATTTT; CDR3aa: CASSASGAPVLRDGNTIYF
v_gene: TRBV9; j_gene: TRBJ2-1; abundance: once; d_gene: -; CDR3nt: TGTGCCAGCAGCGCCCTCCCTGGGGCGTCCGGCGATGAGCAGTTCTTC; CDR3aa: CASSALPGASGDEQFF
v_gene: TRBV27; j_gene: TRBJ1-4; abundance: -; d_gene: TRBD1; CDR3nt: TGTGCCAGCAGTTTAAGGGCGGGGACAGGGCATGAAAAACTGTTTTTT; CDR3aa: CASSLRAGTGHEKLFF
v_gene: TRBV7-2; j_gene: TRBJ1-6; abundance: -; d_gene: TRBD1; CDR3nt: TGTGCCAGCAGCTTGGCAGGGGGCCTGAGCTCCTATAATTCACCCCTCCACTTT; CDR3aa: CASSLAGGLSSYNSPLHF
v_gene: TRBV6-6; j_gene: TRBJ1-3; abundance: -; d_gene: TRBD1; CDR3nt: TGTGCCAGCACAGGGACAGGATTATTAAACACCATATATTTT; CDR3aa: CASTGTGLLNTIYF
v_gene: TRBV6-1; j_gene: TRBJ1-1; abundance: -; d_gene: -; CDR3nt: TGTGCCAGCAGTGACGTGCACAAGAACACTGAAGCTTTCTTT; CDR3aa: CASSDVHKNTEAFF
v_gene: TRBV10-3; j_gene: TRBJ1-6; abundance: -; d_gene: -; CDR3nt: TGTGCCATCAGTGAGTCGAAAGTCAGGCGGGAGTCACCCCTCCACTTT; CDR3aa: CAISESKVRRESPLHF
v_gene: TRBV6-1; j_gene: TRBJ2-7; abundance: -; d_gene: TRBD1; CDR3nt: TGTGCCAGCAGTGGTCGGGACAGTCGCTCTTGGGCCTATCCCTACGAGCAGTACTTC; CDR3aa: CASSGRDSRSWAYPYEQYF
v_gene: TRBV19; j_gene: TRBJ1-2; abundance: -; d_gene: -; CDR3nt: TGTGCCAGCAAGCGACAGAATAACTATGGCTACACCTTC; CDR3aa: CASKRQNNYGYTF
v_gene: TRBV12-1; j_gene: TRBJ2-7; abundance: -; d_gene: -; CDR3nt: TGTGCCAGCAGCTTTCTAACTAGCATTTACGAGCAGTACTTC; CDR3aa: CASSFLTSIYEQYF